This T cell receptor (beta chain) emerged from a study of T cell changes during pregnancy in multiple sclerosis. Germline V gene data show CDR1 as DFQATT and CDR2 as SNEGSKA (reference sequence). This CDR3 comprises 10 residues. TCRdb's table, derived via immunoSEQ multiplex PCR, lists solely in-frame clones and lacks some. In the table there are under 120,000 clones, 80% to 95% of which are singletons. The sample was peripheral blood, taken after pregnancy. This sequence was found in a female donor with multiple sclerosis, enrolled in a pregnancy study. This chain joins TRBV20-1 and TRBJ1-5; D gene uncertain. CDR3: CRSHYQPQHF. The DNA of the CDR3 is TGCAGAAGCCATTATCAGCCCCAGCATTTT.